Here is one T cell receptor beta chain with its context. The target antigen is unknown. This record comes from a study of cytomegalovirus exposure and HLA in healthy donors. General study results and limits: According to reports, the classifier identified cytomegalovirus status with high specificity and sensitivity.

Both 60 Vbeta primers and 13 Jbeta primers went into the PCR. The data were produced by immunoSEQ multiplex PCR, yet TCRdb's version contains in-frame clones alone and is incomplete. The table lists around 110,000 clones, roughly 73% of them singletons. Donors had nominal health at sampling but likely had unrecorded immune exposures. The CDR3 consists of 15 residues. Germline CDR1 is SGDLS and CDR2 is YYNGEE. The ends lost 4 bases at V and 5 bases at J; junction bases unmatched: 11. This clonotype originated in a man aged 35 to 55 in good health and CMV-seronegative. This sequence joins TRBV9 and TRBJ1-1; 7 bases match TRBD1. Sequencing used PBMCs. The CDR3 DNA reads TGTGCCAGCAGCCCCTTGAGGGGGCGGATGACTGAAGCTTTCTTT. Encoded protein: CASSPLRGRMTEAFF.